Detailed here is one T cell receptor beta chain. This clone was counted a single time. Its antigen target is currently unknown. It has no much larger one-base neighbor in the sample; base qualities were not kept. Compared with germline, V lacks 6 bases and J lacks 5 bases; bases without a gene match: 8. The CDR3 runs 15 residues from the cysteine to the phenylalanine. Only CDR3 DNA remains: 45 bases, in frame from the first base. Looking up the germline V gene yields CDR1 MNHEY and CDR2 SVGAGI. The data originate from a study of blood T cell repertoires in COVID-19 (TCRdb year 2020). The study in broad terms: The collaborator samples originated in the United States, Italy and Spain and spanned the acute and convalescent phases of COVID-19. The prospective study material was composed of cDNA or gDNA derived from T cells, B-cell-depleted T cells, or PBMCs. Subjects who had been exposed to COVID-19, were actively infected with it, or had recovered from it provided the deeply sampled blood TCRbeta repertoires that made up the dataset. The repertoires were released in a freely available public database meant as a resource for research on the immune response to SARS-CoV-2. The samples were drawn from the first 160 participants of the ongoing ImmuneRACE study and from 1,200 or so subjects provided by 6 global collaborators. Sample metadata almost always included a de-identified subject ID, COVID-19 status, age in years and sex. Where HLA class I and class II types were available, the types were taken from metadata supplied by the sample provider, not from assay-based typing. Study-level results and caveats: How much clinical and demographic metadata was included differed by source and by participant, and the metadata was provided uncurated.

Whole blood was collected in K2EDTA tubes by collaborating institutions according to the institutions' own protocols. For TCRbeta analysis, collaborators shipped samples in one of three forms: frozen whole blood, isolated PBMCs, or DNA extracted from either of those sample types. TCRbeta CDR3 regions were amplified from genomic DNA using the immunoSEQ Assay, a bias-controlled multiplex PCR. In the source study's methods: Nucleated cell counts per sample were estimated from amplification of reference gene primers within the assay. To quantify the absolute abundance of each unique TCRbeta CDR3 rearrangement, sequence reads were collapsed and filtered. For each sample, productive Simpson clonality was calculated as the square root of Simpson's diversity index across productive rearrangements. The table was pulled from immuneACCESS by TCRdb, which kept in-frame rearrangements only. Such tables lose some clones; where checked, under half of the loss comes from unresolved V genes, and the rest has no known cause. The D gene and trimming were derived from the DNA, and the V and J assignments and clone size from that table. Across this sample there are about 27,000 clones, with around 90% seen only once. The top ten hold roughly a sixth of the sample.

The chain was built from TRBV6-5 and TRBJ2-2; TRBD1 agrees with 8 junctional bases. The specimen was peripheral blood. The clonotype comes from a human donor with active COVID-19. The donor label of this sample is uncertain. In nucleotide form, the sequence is TGTGCCAGCAGAACCGGGACAGGCAGGACCGGGGAGCTGTTTTTT. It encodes CASRTGTGRTGELFF.